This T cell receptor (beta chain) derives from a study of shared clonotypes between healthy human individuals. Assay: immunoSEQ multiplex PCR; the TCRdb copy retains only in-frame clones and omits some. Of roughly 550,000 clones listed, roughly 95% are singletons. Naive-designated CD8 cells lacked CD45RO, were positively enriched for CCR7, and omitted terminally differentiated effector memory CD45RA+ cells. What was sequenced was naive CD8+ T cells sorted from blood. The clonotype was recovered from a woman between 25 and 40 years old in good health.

CDR3 in DNA: TGTGCCAGCAACAGTGTCCCGAACAATGAGCAGTTCTTC. As protein: CASNSVPNNEQFF. The rearrangement joins TRBV28 to TRBJ2-1; D not certain. This CDR3 has 13 residues. The V gene's germline CDR1 is MDHEN and CDR2 SYDVKM. V was clipped by 7 bases and J by 5 bases, with 12 bases between them.